Here is one TCR beta chain with its context. The junction departs from germline at one end; a sequencing error may be responsible. TCR beta CDR3 sequences were amplified from RNA transcripts. HTBI primers were used for first-round RT-PCR of the TCR CDR3. A single record per CDR3 protein comes from TCRdb applying MiXCR to the multiplex PCR reads. This sample has hundreds of thousands of distinct CDR3 sequences; approximately 13% occur once, and the top ten carry 9.2%. This CDR3 has 10 amino acids. From germline, CDR1 is SQVTM and CDR2 ANQGSEA. This entry belongs to a study of T cells in Graves' hyperthyroidism and ophthalmopathy.

Material for sequencing was blood. The receptor comes from a woman younger than 30 with Graves' hyperthyroidism. The chain couples TRBV29-1 to TRBJ2-5, with D unresolved. CDR3 sequence (DNA): TGCGGCGTTGGGTCCCCGACCCAGTACTTC. Its translation is CGVGSPTQYF.